This T cell receptor beta chain stems from a study of identical twins. Study-level results: In beta out-of-frame sequences, the excess sharing between twins was weaker.

TCRdb re-called the 5' RACE reads with MiXCR, one entry per CDR3 protein. Of 280,000 or so distinct CDR3 sequences in the sample, roughly 8.6% were seen once. Germline CDR1 is SGHRS and CDR2 is YFSETQ. The CDR3 covers 16 residues. The trim removed 4 bases at V and 5 bases at J, leaving 10 bases unmatched. This clonotype appeared many times. Its antigen is currently unknown. The same specimen was also included in a second study, on yellow fever vaccine responses in identical twins.

This sequence originates from a woman aged 18-30 years in good health. The sample comprised memory (CD45RO+) T cells sorted from blood. The rearrangement joins TRBV5-1 to TRBJ2-1, with 9 bases that match TRBD2. CDR3 residues: CASSSSSTSGNNEQFF. As DNA, the CDR3 is TGCGCCAGCAGCAGTAGTTCGACTAGCGGAAACAATGAGCAGTTCTTC.